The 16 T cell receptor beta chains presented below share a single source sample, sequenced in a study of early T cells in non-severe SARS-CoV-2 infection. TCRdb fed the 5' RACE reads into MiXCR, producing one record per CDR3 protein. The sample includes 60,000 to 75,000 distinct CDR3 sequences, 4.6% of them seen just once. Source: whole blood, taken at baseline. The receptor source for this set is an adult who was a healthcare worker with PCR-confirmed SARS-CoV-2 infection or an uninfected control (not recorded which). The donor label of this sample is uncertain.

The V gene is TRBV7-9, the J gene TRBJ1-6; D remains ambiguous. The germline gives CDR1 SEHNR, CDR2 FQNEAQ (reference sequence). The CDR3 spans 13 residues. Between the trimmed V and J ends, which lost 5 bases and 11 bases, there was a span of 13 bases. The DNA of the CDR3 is TGTGCCAGCAGCCGCGATTTGAAGACACCCCTCCACTTT. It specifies CASSRDLKTPLHF.

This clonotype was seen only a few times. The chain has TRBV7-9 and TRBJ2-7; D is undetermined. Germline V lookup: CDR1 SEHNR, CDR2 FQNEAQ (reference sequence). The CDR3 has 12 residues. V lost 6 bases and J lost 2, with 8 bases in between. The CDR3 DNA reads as TGTGCCAGCAGTAAGGTTCCCTACGAGCAGTACTTC. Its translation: CASSKVPYEQYF.

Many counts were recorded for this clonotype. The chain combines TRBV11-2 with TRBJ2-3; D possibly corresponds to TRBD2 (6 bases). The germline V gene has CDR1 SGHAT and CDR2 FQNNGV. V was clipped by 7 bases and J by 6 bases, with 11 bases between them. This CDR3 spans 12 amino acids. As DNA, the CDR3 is TGTGCCAGCAACCACCGGGGGGATACGCAGTATTTT. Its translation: CASNHRGDTQYF.

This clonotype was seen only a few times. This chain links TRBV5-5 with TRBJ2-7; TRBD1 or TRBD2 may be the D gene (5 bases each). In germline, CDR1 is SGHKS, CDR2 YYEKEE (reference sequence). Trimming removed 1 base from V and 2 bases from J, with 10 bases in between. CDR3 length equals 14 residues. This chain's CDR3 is CASSLSRGTYEQYF. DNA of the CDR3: TGTGCCAGCAGCTTGTCCCGGGGCACCTACGAGCAGTACTTC.

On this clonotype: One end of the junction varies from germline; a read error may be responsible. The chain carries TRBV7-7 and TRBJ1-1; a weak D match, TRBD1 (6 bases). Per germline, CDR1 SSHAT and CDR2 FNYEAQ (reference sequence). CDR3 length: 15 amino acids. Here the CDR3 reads CASSRGPGPNTEAFF. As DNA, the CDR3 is TGTGCTAGCAGCCGGGGGCCGGGACCGAACACTGAAGCTTTCTTT.

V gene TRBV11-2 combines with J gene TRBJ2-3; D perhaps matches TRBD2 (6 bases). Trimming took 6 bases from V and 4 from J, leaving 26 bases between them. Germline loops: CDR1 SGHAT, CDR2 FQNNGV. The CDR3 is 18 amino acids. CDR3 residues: CASSPNSPPGLLPDTQYF. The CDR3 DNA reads TGTGCCAGCAGTCCTAACTCTCCGCCGGGACTCCTTCCAGATACGCAGTATTTT.

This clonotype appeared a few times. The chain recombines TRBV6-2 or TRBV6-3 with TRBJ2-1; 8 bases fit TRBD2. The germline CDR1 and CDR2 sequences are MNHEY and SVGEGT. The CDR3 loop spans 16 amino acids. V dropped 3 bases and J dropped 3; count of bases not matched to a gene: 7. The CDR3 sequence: CASSYLSGAFYNEQFF. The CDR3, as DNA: TGTGCCAGCAGTTATCTTAGCGGGGCGTTCTACAATGAGCAGTTCTTC.

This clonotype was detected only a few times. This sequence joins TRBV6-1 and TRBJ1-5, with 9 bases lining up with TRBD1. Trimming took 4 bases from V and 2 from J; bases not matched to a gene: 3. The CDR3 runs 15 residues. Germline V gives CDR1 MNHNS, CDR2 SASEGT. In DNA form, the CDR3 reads TGTGCCAGCAGTGTGGGACAGGGTGGCAATCAGCCCCAGCATTTT. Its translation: CASSVGQGGNQPQHF.

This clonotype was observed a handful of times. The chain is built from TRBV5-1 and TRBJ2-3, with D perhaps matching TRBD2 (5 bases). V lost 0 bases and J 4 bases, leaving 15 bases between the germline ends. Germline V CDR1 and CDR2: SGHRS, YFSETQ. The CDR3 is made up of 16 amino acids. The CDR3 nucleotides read TGCGCCAGCAGCTTGGGTCCGGGCCCGGGGTCAGATACGCAGTATTTT. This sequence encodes CASSLGPGPGSDTQYF.

CDR3 in amino acids: CASSLGPLHNQPQHF. CDR3 DNA sequence: TGTGCCAGCAGTTTGGGTCCATTACATAATCAGCCCCAGCATTTT. The J gene is TRBJ1-5, the V gene TRBV28; no definite D call. The V end was cut by 3 bases, the J end by 4 bases, with 13 bases between. The V gene's germline CDR1 is MDHEN and CDR2 SYDVKM. CDR3 length equals 15 residues.

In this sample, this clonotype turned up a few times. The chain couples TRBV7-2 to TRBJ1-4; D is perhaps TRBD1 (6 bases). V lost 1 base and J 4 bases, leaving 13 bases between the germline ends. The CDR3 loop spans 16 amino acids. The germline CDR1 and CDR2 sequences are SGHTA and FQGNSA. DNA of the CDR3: TGTGCCAGCAGCTTAGGGAACAGGGCGCATAATGAAAAACTGTTTTTT. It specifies CASSLGNRAHNEKLFF. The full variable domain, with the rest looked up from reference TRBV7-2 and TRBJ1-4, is GAGVSQSPSNKVTEKGKDVELRCDPISGHTALYWYRQSLGQGLEFLIYFQGNSAPDKSGLPSDRFSAERTGGSVSTLTIQRTQQEDSAVYLCASSLGNRAHNEKLFFGSGTQLSVL.

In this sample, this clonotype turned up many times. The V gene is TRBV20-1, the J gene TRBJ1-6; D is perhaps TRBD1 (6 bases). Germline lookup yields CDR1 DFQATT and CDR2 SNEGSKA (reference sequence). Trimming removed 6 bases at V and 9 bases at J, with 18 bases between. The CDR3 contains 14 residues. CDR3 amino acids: CSALRGAEGSPLHF. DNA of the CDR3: TGCAGTGCCCTCCGGGGGGCGGAGGGTTCACCCCTCCACTTT.

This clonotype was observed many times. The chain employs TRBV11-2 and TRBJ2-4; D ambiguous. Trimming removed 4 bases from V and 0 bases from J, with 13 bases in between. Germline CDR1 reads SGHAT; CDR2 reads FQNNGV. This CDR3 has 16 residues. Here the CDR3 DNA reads TGTGCCAGCAGCTCCCGGGCTACTTTAGCCAAAAACATTCAGTACTTC. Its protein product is CASSSRATLAKNIQYF.

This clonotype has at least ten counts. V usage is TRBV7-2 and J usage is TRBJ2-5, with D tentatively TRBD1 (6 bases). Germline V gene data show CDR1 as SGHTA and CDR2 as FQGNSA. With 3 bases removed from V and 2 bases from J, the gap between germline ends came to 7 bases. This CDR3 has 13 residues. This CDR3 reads CASSFGQQETQYF. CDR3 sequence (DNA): TGTGCCAGCAGCTTCGGACAGCAAGAGACCCAGTACTTC.

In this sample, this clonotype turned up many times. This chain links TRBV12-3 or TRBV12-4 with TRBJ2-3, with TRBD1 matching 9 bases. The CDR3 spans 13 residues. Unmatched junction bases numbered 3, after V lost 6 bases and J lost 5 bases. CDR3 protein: CASSQDRGDTQYF. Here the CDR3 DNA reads TGTGCCAGCAGCCAGGACAGGGGAGATACGCAGTATTTT.

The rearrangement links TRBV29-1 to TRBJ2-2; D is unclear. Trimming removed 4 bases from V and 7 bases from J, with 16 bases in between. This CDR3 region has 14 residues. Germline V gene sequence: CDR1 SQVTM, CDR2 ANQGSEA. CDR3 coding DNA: TGCAGCGTTGCCCAGTCTAGTTGGATCGGGGAGCTGTTTTTT. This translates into CSVAQSSWIGELFF.